This TCR beta chain comes out of a study of shared T cell receptors in the human thymus. V lost 6 bases and J lost 1; bases outside the gene matches: 10. Per the germline V gene, CDR1 is MDHEN and CDR2 is SYDVKM. CDR3 length: 17 residues. Measured with immunoSEQ multiplex PCR; TCRdb has only the in-frame clones, and not every one. The sample has 720,000 or so clones, 80% to 90% seen once. The sample was also linked to a second study, of human thymus T cells. That study reports: Samples came from healthy Finnish infants during open corrective cardiac surgery. Thymus specimens were resections from corrective heart surgery. Thymic and blood repertoires showed apparently biased V and J gene usage.

The sequencing input was thymocytes. The receptor comes from a girl under two years old with a congenital heart defect. The V gene is TRBV28, the J gene TRBJ1-1, with TRBD1 matching over 11 bases. CDR3 nucleotide sequence: TGTGCCAGCAGGACCGGGACAGGGGGACTTCCGAACACTGAAGCTTTCTTT. Translation gives CASRTGTGGLPNTEAFF.